This TCR beta chain was recorded in a study of PD-1 blockade in classical Hodgkin lymphoma. Trimming removed 1 base at V and 4 bases at J, with 8 bases between. CDR1 and CDR2 from the germline V gene are LNHDA and SQIVND (reference sequence). The CDR3 spans 14 residues. Findings and limits, study-wide: Whoever responded completely had baseline diversity much like that seen in newly diagnosed patients.

Concerning this clone itself: The target antigen is unknown.

All patients relapsed after autologous stem cell transplantation, and brentuximab vedotin exposure varied. Assay used: immunoSEQ multiplex PCR; TCRdb lists only in-frame clones, some missing. The profile shows around 20,000 clones, about nine tenths of them singletons. The chain links TRBV19 to TRBJ2-1, with D perhaps matching TRBD1 or TRBD2 (6 bases each). This specimen was peripheral blood mononuclear cells (PBMCs), taken before the second cycle of nivolumab. This TCR came from a human donor with classical Hodgkin lymphoma. The DNA of the CDR3 is TGTGCCAGTAGTATAGCGGGGGCATACAATGAGCAGTTCTTC. The encoded protein is CASSIAGAYNEQFF.